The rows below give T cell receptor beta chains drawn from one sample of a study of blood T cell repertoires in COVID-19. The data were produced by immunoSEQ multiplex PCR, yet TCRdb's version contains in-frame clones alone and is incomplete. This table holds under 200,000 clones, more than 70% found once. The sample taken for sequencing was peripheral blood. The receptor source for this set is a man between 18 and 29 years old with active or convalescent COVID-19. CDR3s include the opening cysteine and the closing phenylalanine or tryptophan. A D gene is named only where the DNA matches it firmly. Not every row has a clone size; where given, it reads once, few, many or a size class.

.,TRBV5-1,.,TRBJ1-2,CASSSAALYGYTF,TGCGCCAGCAGTTCGGCAGCGCTCTATGGCTACACCTTC
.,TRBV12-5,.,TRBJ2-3,CASGLGLVNTQYF,TGTGCTAGTGGTTTGGGACTAGTTAATACGCAGTATTTT
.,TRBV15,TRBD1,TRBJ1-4,CATSFDRGQEKLFF,TGTGCCACCAGCTTTGACAGGGGGCAGGAAAAACTGTTTTTT
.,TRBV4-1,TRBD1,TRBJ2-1,CASSQGGQVSSYNEQFF,TGCGCCAGCAGCCAGGGCGGACAGGTGAGCTCCTACAATGAGCAGTTCTTC
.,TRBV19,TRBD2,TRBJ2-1,CASSWWFAGSVAGSSYNEQFF,TGTGCCAGTAGCTGGTGGTTCGCGGGGTCGGTAGCGGGGAGCTCCTACAATGAGCAGTTCTTC
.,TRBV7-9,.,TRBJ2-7,CASSYDSAGEQYF,TGTGCCAGCAGCTACGACTCCGCGGGCGAGCAGTACTTC
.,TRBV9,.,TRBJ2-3,CASSGKTGPTDTQYF,TGTGCCAGCAGCGGTAAGACAGGTCCCACAGATACGCAGTATTTT
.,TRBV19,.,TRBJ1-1,CASSIDDSMNTEAFF,TGTGCCAGTAGTATAGACGACAGCATGAACACTGAAGCTTTCTTT
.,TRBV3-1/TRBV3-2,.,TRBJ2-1,CASSQDRLRDQFF,TGTGCCAGCAGCCAAGATCGTCTCCGAGATCAGTTCTTC
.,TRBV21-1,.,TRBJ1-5,CASSKVPDRDRGYSNQPQHF,TGTGCCAGCAGCAAAGTCCCCGACCGGGACAGGGGATATAGCAATCAGCCCCAGCATTTT
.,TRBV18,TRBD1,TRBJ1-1,CASSPYLPGQGGEAFF,TGTGCCAGCTCACCTTATCTTCCGGGACAGGGAGGTGAAGCTTTCTTT
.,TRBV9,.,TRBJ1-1,CASSVDSGMKTEAFF,TGTGCCAGCAGCGTAGACTCAGGGATGAAGACTGAAGCTTTCTTT
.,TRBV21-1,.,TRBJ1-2,CASSKKNLEWANYGYTF,TGTGCCAGCAGCAAAAAAAATCTGGAGTGGGCTAACTATGGCTACACCTTC
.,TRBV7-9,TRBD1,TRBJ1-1,CASSLNDAWDRVTEAFF,TGTGCCAGCAGCTTAAACGATGCGTGGGACAGGGTCACTGAAGCTTTCTTT
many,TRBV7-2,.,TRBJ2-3,CASSFFQGTDTQYF,TGTGCCAGCAGCTTCTTTCAGGGGACAGATACGCAGTATTTT
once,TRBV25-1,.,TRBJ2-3,CASSEGAGTDTQYF,TGTGCCAGCAGTGAAGGGGCCGGCACAGATACGCAGTATTTT
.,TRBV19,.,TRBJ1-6,CASSNPGHNNSPLHF,TGTGCCAGCTCCAACCCGGGACATAATAATTCACCCCTCCACTTT
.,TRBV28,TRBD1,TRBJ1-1,CASSPTGGNTEAFF,TGTGCCAGCAGCCCGACAGGGGGCAACACTGAAGCTTTCTTT
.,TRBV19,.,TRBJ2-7,CASSIRSAGTGSGSYEQYF,TGTGCCAGTAGTATCCGGTCGGCAGGGACCGGGAGTGGGTCCTACGAGCAGTACTTC
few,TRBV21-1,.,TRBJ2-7,CASSKGGLAGTYEQYF,TGTGCCAGCAGCAAAGGGGGATTGGCGGGAACCTACGAGCAGTACTTC
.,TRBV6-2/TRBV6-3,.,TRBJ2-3,CASSKPTESADTQYF,TGTGCCAGCAGTAAACCTACGGAGTCGGCAGATACGCAGTATTTT
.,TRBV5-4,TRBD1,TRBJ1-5,CASSLGGDSPHQPQHF,TGTGCCAGCAGCTTGGGTGGGGACAGTCCTCATCAGCCCCAGCATTTT
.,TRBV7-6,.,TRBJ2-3,CASSLFGVGTDTQYF,TGTGCCAGCAGCTTATTCGGGGTTGGTACAGATACGCAGTATTTT
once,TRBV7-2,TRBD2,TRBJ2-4,CASSLRTGGGWAKNIQYF,TGTGCCAGCAGCTTACGAACGGGAGGGGGTTGGGCCAAAAACATTCAGTACTTC
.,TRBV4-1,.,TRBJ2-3,CASSQDRGSGTDTQYF,TGCGCCAGCAGCCAAGACAGGGGTTCGGGCACAGATACGCAGTATTTT
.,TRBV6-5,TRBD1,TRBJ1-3,CASSFGQGHTIYF,TGTGCCAGCAGCTTCGGACAGGGGCACACCATATATTTT
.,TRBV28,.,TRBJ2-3,CASRAEVDTQYF,TGTGCCAGCAGAGCAGAGGTTGATACGCAGTATTTT
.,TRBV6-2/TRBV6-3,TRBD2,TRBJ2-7,CASSYPRGSPYEQYF,TGTGCCAGCAGTTACCCCCGCGGGAGTCCCTACGAGCAGTACTTC
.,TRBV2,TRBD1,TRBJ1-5,CASRGGLGGGVSNQPQHF,TGTGCCAGCAGAGGGGGTCTAGGGGGCGGCGTGAGCAATCAGCCCCAGCATTTT
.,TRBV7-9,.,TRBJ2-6,CASSLVGGANVLTF,TGTGCCAGCAGCTTAGTCGGTGGGGCCAACGTCCTGACTTTC
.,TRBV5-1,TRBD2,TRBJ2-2,CASSSGLASGELFF,TGCGCCAGCAGCTCCGGACTAGCATCGGGGGAGCTGTTTTTT
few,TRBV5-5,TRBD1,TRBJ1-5,CASSTGGLSNQPQHF,TGTGCCAGCAGCACAGGGGGGCTTAGCAATCAGCCCCAGCATTTT
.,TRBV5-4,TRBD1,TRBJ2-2,CASSLVSGTGRAGELFF,TGTGCCAGCAGCTTGGTATCCGGGACAGGGAGGGCCGGGGAGCTGTTTTTT
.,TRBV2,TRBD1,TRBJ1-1,CASRDSMNTEAFF,TGTGCCAGCCGGGACAGTATGAACACTGAAGCTTTCTTT
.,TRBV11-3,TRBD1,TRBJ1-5,CASSLERTGLHQPQHF,TGTGCCAGCAGCTTAGAAAGGACAGGGTTGCATCAGCCCCAGCATTTT
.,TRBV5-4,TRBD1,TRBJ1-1,CASRGQELEAFF,TGTGCCAGCAGGGGACAGGAACTTGAAGCTTTCTTT
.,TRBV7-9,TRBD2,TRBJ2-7,CASSLAPSGDYEQYF,TGTGCCAGCAGCTTAGCCCCTAGCGGGGACTACGAGCAGTACTTC
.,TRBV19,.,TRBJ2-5,CASSRTEEETQYF,TGTGCCAGTAGTAGGACAGAAGAAGAGACCCAGTACTTC
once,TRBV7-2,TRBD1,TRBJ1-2,CASSTRGGYPYGYTF,TGTGCCAGCAGCACCCGAGGGGGCTATCCCTATGGCTACACCTTC
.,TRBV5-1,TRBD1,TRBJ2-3,CASSLAKGATDTQYF,TGCGCCAGCAGCTTGGCAAAGGGGGCAACAGATACGCAGTATTTT
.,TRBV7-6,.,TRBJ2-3,CASSLSASPKDTQYF,TGTGCCAGCAGCTTATCGGCTAGCCCGAAGGATACGCAGTATTTT
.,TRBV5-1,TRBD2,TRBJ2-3,CASSLGTSWGTDTQYF,TGCGCCAGCAGCTTGGGGACTAGCTGGGGCACAGATACGCAGTATTTT
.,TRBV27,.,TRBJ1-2,CASSILKPVTGIYGYTF,TGTGCCAGCAGTATCCTCAAACCGGTGACAGGAATCTATGGCTACACCTTC